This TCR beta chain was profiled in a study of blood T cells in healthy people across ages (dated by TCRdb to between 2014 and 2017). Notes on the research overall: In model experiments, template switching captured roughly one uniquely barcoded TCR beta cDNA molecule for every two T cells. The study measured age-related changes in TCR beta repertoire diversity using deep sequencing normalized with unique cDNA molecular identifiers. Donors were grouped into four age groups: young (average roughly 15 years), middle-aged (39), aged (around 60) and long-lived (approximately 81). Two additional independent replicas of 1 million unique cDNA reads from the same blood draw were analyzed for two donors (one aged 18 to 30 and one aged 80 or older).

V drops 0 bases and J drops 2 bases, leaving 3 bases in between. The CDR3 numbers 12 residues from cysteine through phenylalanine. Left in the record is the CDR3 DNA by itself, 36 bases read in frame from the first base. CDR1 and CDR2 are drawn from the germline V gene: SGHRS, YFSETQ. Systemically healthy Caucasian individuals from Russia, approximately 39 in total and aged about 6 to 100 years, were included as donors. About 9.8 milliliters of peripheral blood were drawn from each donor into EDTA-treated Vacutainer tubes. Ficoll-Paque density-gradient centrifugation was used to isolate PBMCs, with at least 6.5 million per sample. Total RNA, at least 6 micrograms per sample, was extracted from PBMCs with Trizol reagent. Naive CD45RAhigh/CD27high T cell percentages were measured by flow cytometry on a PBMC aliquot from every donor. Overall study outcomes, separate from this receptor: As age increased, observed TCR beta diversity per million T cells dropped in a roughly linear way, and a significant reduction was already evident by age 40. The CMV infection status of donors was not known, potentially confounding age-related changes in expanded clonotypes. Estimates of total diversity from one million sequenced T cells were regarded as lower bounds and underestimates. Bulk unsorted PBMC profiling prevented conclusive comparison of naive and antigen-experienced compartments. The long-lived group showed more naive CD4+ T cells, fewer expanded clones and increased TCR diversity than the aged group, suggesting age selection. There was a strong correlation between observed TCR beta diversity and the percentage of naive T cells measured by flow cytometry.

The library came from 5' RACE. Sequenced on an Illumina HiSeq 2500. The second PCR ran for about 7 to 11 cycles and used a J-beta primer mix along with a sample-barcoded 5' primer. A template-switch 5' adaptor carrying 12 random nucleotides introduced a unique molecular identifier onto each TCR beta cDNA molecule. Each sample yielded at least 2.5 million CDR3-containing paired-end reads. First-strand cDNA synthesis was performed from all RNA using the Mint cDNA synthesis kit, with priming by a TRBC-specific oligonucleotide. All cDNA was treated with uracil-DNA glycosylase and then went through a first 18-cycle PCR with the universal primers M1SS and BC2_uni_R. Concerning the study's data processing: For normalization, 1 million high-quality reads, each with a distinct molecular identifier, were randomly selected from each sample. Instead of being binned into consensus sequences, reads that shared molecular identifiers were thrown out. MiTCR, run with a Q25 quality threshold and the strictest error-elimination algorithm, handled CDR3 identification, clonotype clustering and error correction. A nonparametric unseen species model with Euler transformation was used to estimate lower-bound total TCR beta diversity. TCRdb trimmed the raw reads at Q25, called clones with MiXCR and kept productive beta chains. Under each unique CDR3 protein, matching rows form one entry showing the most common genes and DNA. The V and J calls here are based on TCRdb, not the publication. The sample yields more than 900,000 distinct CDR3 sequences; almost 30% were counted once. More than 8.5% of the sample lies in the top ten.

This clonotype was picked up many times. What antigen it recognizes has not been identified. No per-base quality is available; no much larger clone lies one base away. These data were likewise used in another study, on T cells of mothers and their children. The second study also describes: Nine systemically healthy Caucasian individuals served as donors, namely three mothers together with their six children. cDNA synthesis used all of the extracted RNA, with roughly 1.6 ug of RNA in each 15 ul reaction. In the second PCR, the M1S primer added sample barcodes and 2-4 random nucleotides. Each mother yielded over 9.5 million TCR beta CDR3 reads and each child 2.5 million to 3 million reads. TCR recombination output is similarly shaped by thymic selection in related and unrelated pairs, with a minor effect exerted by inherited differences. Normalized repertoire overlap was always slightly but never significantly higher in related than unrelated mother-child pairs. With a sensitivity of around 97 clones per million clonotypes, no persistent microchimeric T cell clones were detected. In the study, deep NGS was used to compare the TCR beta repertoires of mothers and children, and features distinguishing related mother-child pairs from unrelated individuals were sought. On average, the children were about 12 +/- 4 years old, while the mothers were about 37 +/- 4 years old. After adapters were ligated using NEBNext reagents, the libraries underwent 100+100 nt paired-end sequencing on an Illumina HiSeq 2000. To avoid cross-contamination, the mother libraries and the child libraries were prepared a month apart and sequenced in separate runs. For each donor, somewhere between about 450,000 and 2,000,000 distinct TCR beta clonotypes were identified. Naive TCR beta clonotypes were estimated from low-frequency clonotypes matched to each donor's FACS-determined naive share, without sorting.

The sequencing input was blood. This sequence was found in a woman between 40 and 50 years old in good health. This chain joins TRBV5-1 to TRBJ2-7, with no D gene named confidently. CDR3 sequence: CASSLEAYEQYF. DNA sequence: TGCGCCAGCAGCTTGGAGGCCTACGAGCAGTACTTC.